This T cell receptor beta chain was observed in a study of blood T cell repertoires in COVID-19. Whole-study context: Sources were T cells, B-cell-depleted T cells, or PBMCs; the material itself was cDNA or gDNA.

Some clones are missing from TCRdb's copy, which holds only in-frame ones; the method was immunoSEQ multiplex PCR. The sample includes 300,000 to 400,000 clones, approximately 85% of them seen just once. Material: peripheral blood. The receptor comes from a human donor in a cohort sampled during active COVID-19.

CDR3 in amino acids: CASIFPYEQYF. The CDR3 DNA reads as TGTGCCAGTATCTTCCCCTACGAGCAGTACTTC. The V call is TRBV19, the J call TRBJ2-7; D unclear. The CDR3 has 11 residues. V dropped 7 bases and J dropped 2 bases, with 6 bases sitting between them. Germline CDR1 and CDR2: LNHDA and SQIVND (reference sequence). The full variable domain, its missing parts supplied by reference TRBV19 and TRBJ2-7, is DGGITQSPKYLFRKEGQNVTLSCEQNLNHDAMYWYRQDPGQGLRLIYYSQIVNDFQKGDIAEGYSVSREKKESFPLTVTSAQKNPTAFYLCASIFPYEQYFGPGTRLTVT.